This passage covers 23 T cell receptor beta chains from one sample sequenced in a study of T cells in Graves' hyperthyroidism and ophthalmopathy. RNA transcripts served as the template for amplifying TCR beta CDR3 regions. A set of HTBI primers served as the primers for a first-round RT-PCR of the TCR CDR3. MiXCR, run by TCRdb on the multiplex PCR reads, gives a single entry per CDR3 protein. The top ten hold less than 20% of the sample, which has about 500,000 distinct CDR3 sequences, around 15% seen once. Sequencing input: blood. The receptors come from a woman younger than 30 with Graves' hyperthyroidism.

This clonotype was recorded at least ten times. The chain employs TRBV4-2 and TRBJ1-5, with TRBD1 matching over 9 bases. The germline V gene has CDR1 LGHNA and CDR2 YNFKEQ. V lost 0 bases, J lost 5 bases, and 14 bases stayed unmatched. This CDR3 has 19 amino acids. The CDR3 coding sequence is TGTGCCAGCAGCCAAGATTGGGGGACAGGGATTGGTGTCCATCAGCCCCAGCATTTT. This gives the protein CASSQDWGTGIGVHQPQHF.

This clonotype was detected ten times or more. V is TRBV6-1 and J is TRBJ1-1; 10 positions agree with TRBD1. The ends lost 1 base at V and 5 bases at J; junction bases unmatched: 1. Germline V CDR1 and CDR2: MNHNS, SASEGT. The CDR3 contains 14 residues. In DNA form, the CDR3 reads TGTGCCAGCAGTGAAGTGGGACAGGGGACTGAAGCTTTCTTT. Amino acid sequence: CASSEVGQGTEAFF.

This clonotype was recorded at least ten times. The chain is built from TRBV27 and TRBJ2-3, with D unclear. Germline assignment: CDR1 MNHEY and CDR2 SMNVEV (reference sequence). The CDR3 is 17 residues long. Trimming shortened V by 0 bases and J by 5 bases, and 18 bases separated the two germline ends. The CDR3: CASSLSGFGLVGDTQYF. Here the CDR3 DNA reads TGTGCCAGCAGTTTATCTGGGTTCGGGCTAGTGGGAGATACGCAGTATTTT.

This clonotype was picked up many times. The gene calls are TRBV11-1 and TRBJ2-7, with D perhaps assigned TRBD1 or TRBD2 (5 bases each). The ends were cut back, 1 base at V and 4 bases at J, with 8 bases in the middle. The CDR3 consists of 13 residues. CDR1 SGHAT and CDR2 FQDESV come from the germline V gene (reference sequence). DNA of the CDR3: TGTGCCAGCAGCTTAGTAGAGGGGTACGAGCAGTACGTC. It yields the protein CASSLVEGYEQYV.

Details on this clonotype: A much larger clone differs from this one at a single base, so this may be a read error. J is TRBJ1-5 and V is TRBV12-3 or TRBV12-4, with D tentatively TRBD1 (6 bases). Between the trimmed V and J ends, which lost 5 bases and 7 bases, there was a span of 21 bases. The CDR3 has 16 residues. CDR3 coding DNA: TGTGCCAGCAGTCCCGGGGGGCGAATATCGGGGCAGCCCCAGCATTTT. It codes for CASSPGGRISGQPQHF.

This clonotype showed up just a few times. This rearrangement joins TRBV20-1 to TRBJ2-7; no definite D call. In germline, CDR1 is DFQATT, CDR2 SNEGSKA (reference sequence). Trimming removed 4 bases from V and 0 bases from J, with 4 bases in between. The CDR3 runs 11 residues. In nucleotides, the CDR3 is TGCAGTGCTATCAGCTCCTACGAGCAGTACTTC. The encoded protein is CSAISSYEQYF.

In this sample, this clonotype turned up many times. The junction and the germline gene differ at one end; a read error may be behind it. The V gene is TRBV12-3 or TRBV12-4, the J gene TRBJ2-1, with TRBD2 identical over 7 bases. The CDR3 is 16 residues long. The CDR3 DNA reads TGTGCCACCAGTACTGGGGCAGCGGGAAGCTACAATGAGCAGTTCTTC. Encoded protein: CATSTGAAGSYNEQFF.

This clonotype has at least ten counts. The chain couples TRBV5-1 to TRBJ2-1; 8 positions match TRBD2. Germline loops: CDR1 SGHRS, CDR2 YFSETQ. J lost 9 bases, V lost 3 bases, and 14 bases had no gene match. CDR3 length equals 16 residues. The CDR3 region is CASSSRGLASPGEQFF. The CDR3 bases are TGCGCCAGCAGCTCCAGAGGACTAGCCTCACCGGGTGAGCAGTTCTTC.

Regarding this clonotype: The CDR3 end shows no conserved phenylalanine or tryptophan, and so a read error is likely. The V and J genes are TRBV20-1 and TRBJ1-5; D unclear. Germline V gene data show CDR1 as DFQATT and CDR2 as SNEGSKA (reference sequence). This CDR3 spans 13 amino acids. V shed 6 bases and J shed 2 bases, with 11 bases lying between them. The CDR3 is CSAQPDGNQPQHL. The DNA of the CDR3 is TGCAGTGCCCAGCCTGACGGCAATCAGCCCCAGCATCTT.

This clonotype was found many times. This sequence joins TRBV13 and TRBJ1-1, with a tentative D call TRBD1 (5 bases). The CDR3 totals 16 residues. Germline CDR1 reads PRHDT; CDR2 reads FYEKMQ (reference sequence). The ends were cut back, 0 bases at V and 5 bases at J, with 16 bases in the middle. This CDR3 reads CASSLGVGGGPTEAFF. In nucleotides, the CDR3 is TGTGCCAGCAGCTTAGGAGTTGGTGGGGGACCAACTGAAGCTTTCTTT. Complete variable domain (other parts from reference TRBV13 and TRBJ1-1): AAGVIQSPRHLIKEKRETATLKCYPIPRHDTVYWYQQGPGQDPQFLISFYEKMQSDKGSIPDRFSAQQFSDYHSELNMSSLELGDSALYFCASSLGVGGGPTEAFFGQGTRLTVV.

The chain has TRBV24-1 and TRBJ1-5; TRBD1 agrees at 8 bases. The CDR3 is 17 amino acids. Losses at the gene ends were 4 bases for V and 0 bases for J; bases not matched to a gene: 7. CDR1 is KGHDR and CDR2 is SFDVKD in the germline V gene. CDR3 loop: CATSDARDRNSNQPQHF. CDR3 sequence (DNA): TGTGCCACCAGTGACGCGAGGGACAGGAATAGCAATCAGCCCCAGCATTTT.

Many counts were recorded for this clonotype. J is TRBJ2-2 and V is TRBV12-3 or TRBV12-4, with TRBD1 as a possible D gene (6 bases). The V end lost 5 bases, the J end lost 4 bases, and 11 bases lay between the germline ends. The CDR3 extends over 14 amino acids. CDR3 loop: CASSTQGPTGELFF. The CDR3 DNA reads TGTGCCAGCAGTACTCAGGGGCCCACCGGGGAGCTGTTTTTT.

This sequence joins TRBV12-3 or TRBV12-4 and TRBJ2-3; no clear D. V gave up 4 bases and J gave up 3 bases, with 8 bases separating them. This CDR3 region has 13 residues. DNA for the CDR3: TGTGCCAGCAGTTCCTTCCAAACAGATACGCAGTATTTT. It yields the protein CASSSFQTDTQYF.

This clonotype was seen many times. The chain recombines TRBV6-2 or TRBV6-3 with TRBJ1-2; D may be TRBD1 (6 bases). V lost 2 bases and J 2 bases, leaving 6 bases between the germline ends. The CDR3 has 13 residues. In germline, CDR1 is MNHEY, CDR2 SVGEGT. The CDR3: CASSYGTNYGYTF. The CDR3 DNA sequence: TGTGCCAGCAGTTACGGGACAAACTATGGCTACACCTTC.

This clonotype was detected many times. The chain employs TRBV7-9 and TRBJ2-3; D remains ambiguous. The CDR3 sequence is 13 residues long. CDR1 is SEHNR and CDR2 is FQNEAQ in the germline V gene (reference sequence). The germline V and J ends were trimmed by 2 bases and 3 bases, with 6 bases remaining between them. CDR3 sequence (DNA): TGTGCCAGCAGCTTAACAGAGACAGATACGCAGTATTTT. Its protein product is CASSLTETDTQYF.

This clonotype was counted ten times or more. V gene TRBV10-3 combines with J gene TRBJ2-1, with TRBD2 matching 8 bases. Germline CDR1 and CDR2: ENHRY and SYGVKD. The CDR3 totals 17 residues. V gave up 6 bases and J gave up 6 bases; unmatched junction bases: 16. CDR3 sequence: CAISAGTSGSMVNEQFF. CDR3 sequence (DNA): TGTGCCATCAGCGCCGGGACTAGTGGAAGCATGGTCAATGAGCAGTTCTTC.

This clonotype has a count of ten or more. The chain recombines TRBV6-1 with TRBJ2-1, with D possibly TRBD1 on 5 matching bases. Germline CDR1 MNHNS, CDR2 SASEGT. The CDR3 is 12 residues long. The V gene lost 5 bases and the J gene lost 8 bases, with 10 bases spanning the gap. This CDR3 reads CASSRGSHEQFF. Here the CDR3 DNA reads TGTGCCAGCAGTAGGGGTAGCCATGAGCAGTTCTTC.

This clonotype was detected many times. The gene calls are TRBV20-1 and TRBJ2-5; D unresolved. The V end was cut by 6 bases, the J end by 4 bases, with 12 bases between. Germline assignment: CDR1 DFQATT and CDR2 SNEGSKA (reference sequence). The CDR3 consists of 12 residues. CDR3 in amino acids: CSAQLRPETQYF. The CDR3 region has the DNA TGCAGTGCCCAACTGCGTCCAGAGACCCAGTACTTC.

The chain joins TRBV19 to TRBJ1-4, with 7 nucleotides matching TRBD1. The CDR3 is made up of 14 amino acids. Germline V gene lookup returns CDR1 LNHDA and CDR2 SQIVND (reference sequence). The V gene end was trimmed by 4 bases and the J gene end by 7 bases; junction bases not matched to a gene: 6. CDR3 nucleotide sequence: TGTGCCAGTAGTAGAGGGGGCGCCGGTGAAAAACTGTTTTTT. Its translation: CASSRGGAGEKLFF.

This rearrangement joins TRBV6-1 to TRBJ2-6, with D possibly being TRBD2 (5 bases). This CDR3 is built from 16 residues. Per the germline V gene, CDR1 is MNHNS and CDR2 is SASEGT. V was cut by 6 bases and J by 3 bases, with 15 bases left in between. The CDR3 nucleotides read TGTGCCAGCAGACGAATCGGACTCGGTGGGGCCAACGTCCTGACTTTC. Translated, it gives CASRRIGLGGANVLTF.

The chain uses TRBV20-1 and TRBJ2-3; 8 nucleotides agree with TRBD2. The CDR3 extends over 14 amino acids. V lost 6 bases and J lost 6; bases outside the gene matches: 11. Germline V gene data show CDR1 as DFQATT and CDR2 as SNEGSKA (reference sequence). The CDR3 nucleotides read TGCAGTGCCATAACCGGGACTAGTGAGGATACGCAGTATTTT. Translating it yields CSAITGTSEDTQYF.

The sample holds a few counts of this clonotype. V usage is TRBV18 and J usage is TRBJ2-2; D is undetermined. Germline V gives CDR1 KGHSH, CDR2 LQKENI. Trimming pared 0 bases from V and 4 bases from J, leaving 12 bases between. The CDR3 contains 16 residues. CDR3: CASSPPSVASTGELFF. The DNA of the CDR3 is TGTGCCAGCTCACCACCGTCTGTCGCTAGCACCGGGGAGCTGTTTTTT.

The chain links TRBV19 to TRBJ2-2, with D unresolved. Trimming removed 3 bases from V and 0 bases from J, with 5 bases in between. The CDR3 consists of 14 residues. Germline lookup yields CDR1 LNHDA and CDR2 SQIVND (reference sequence). The CDR3 spells CASSIPTNTGELFF. CDR3 DNA sequence: TGTGCCAGTAGTATTCCAACGAACACCGGGGAGCTGTTTTTT.